These T cell receptor beta chains were read from a single sample in a study of tumor-infiltrating lymphocytes in localized non-small cell lung cancer. The assay was immunoSEQ multiplex PCR, and TCRdb's table has in-frame clones only and misses some. The sample records about 21,000 clones, about 80% being singletons. Sequencing was done on a sample of lung tumor tissue. The source of these receptors is a human donor with non-small cell lung cancer. CDR3s leave out the opening cysteine and the closing phenylalanine or tryptophan.

J: TRBJ2-7
V: TRBV10-1
CDR3: ASSAGISYEQY

J: TRBJ2-5
V: TRBV2
CDR3: ASSDSRGEQETQY

J: TRBJ2-5
V: TRBV5-5
CDR3: ASSPPQGETQY

J: TRBJ2-3
V: TRBV6-6
CDR3: ASSYGGGRLADTQY

J: TRBJ2-7
V: TRBV5-4
CDR3: ASSLDPSGRSEQY

J: TRBJ2-1
V: TRBV9
CDR3: ASSVGVSGRRYNEQF

J: TRBJ2-2
V: TRBV7-3
CDR3: ASSATRHGELF

J: TRBJ1-1
V: TRBV30
CDR3: AWGQVEAF

J: TRBJ2-2
V: TRBV5-1
CDR3: ASSSGVSPGELF

J: TRBJ2-4
V: TRBV5-4
CDR3: ASSSDQNIQY

J: TRBJ2-5
V: TRBV11-3
CDR3: ASSLGGLAGVETQY

J: TRBJ2-5
V: TRBV5-4
CDR3: ASTTGEPWETQY

J: TRBJ2-1
V: TRBV28
CDR3: ASSLLAGGLSGYNEQF

J: TRBJ1-1
V: TRBV5-4
CDR3: ASSSGVLENTEAF